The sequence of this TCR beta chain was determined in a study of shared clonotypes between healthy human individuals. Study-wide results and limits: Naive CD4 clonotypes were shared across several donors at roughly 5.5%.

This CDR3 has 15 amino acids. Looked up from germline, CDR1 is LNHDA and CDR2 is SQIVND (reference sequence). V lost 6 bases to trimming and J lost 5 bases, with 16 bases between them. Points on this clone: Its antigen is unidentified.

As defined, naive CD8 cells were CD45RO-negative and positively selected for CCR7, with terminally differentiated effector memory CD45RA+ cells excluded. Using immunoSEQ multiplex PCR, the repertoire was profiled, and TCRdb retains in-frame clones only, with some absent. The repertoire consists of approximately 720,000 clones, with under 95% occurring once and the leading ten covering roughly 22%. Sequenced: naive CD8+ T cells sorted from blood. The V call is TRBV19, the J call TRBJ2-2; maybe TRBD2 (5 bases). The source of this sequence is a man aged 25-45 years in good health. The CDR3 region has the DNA TGTGCCAGTAGGCGGACTGGTTTCGCGACCGGGGAGCTGTTTTTT. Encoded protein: CASRRTGFATGELFF.